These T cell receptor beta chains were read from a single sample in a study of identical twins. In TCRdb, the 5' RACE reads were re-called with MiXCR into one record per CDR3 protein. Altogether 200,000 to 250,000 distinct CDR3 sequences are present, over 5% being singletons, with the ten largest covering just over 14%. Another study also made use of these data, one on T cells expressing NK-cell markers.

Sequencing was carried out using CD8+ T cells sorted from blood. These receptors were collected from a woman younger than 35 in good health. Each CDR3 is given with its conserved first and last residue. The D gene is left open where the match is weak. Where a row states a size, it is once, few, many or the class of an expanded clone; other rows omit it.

CDR3 protein: CAFDRESTEAFF
CDR3 DNA: TGTGCCTTTGACAGGGAGAGCACTGAAGCTTTCTTT
D gene: TRBD1
V gene: TRBV30
CDR3 length: 12
clone size: few
J gene: TRBJ1-1

CDR3 protein: CASRKALDFLRGNIQYF
CDR3 DNA: TGTGCCAGCAGGAAGGCATTAGATTTTCTAAGGGGAAACATTCAGTACTTC
D gene: .
V gene: TRBV6-1
CDR3 length: 17
clone size: .
J gene: TRBJ2-4

CDR3 protein: CASSLGLAGSTDTQYF
CDR3 DNA: TGTGCCAGCAGCTTGGGTCTAGCGGGGAGCACAGATACGCAGTATTTT
D gene: TRBD2
V gene: TRBV5-4
CDR3 length: 16
clone size: many
J gene: TRBJ2-3

CDR3 protein: CASSLLTGNTEAFF
CDR3 DNA: TGTGCCAGCAGTTTACTGACGGGGAACACTGAAGCTTTCTTT
D gene: .
V gene: TRBV27
CDR3 length: 14
clone size: many
J gene: TRBJ1-1

CDR3 protein: CAWRGDNYEQYF
CDR3 DNA: TGTGCCTGGAGGGGGGACAACTACGAGCAGTACTTC
D gene: .
V gene: TRBV30
CDR3 length: 12
clone size: few
J gene: TRBJ2-7

CDR3 protein: CASSLSGWNTEAFF
CDR3 DNA: TGCGCCAGCAGCTTGAGTGGGTGGAATACTGAAGCTTTCTTT
D gene: .
V gene: TRBV5-1
CDR3 length: 14
clone size: many
J gene: TRBJ1-1

CDR3 protein: CASSRGRRGDETQYF
CDR3 DNA: TGTGCCAGCAGCCGAGGACGCCGGGGCGATGAGACCCAGTACTTC
D gene: .
V gene: TRBV27
CDR3 length: 15
clone size: .
J gene: TRBJ2-5

CDR3 protein: CASSRRDRVSFTEAFF
CDR3 DNA: TGTGCCAGCAGTCGGCGGGACAGGGTATCCTTCACTGAAGCTTTCTTT
D gene: TRBD1
V gene: TRBV27
CDR3 length: 16
clone size: .
J gene: TRBJ1-1

CDR3 protein: CASWGEWEAYNEQFF
CDR3 DNA: TGTGCCAGCTGGGGGGAGTGGGAGGCCTACAATGAGCAGTTCTTC
D gene: .
V gene: TRBV6-1
CDR3 length: 15
clone size: many
J gene: TRBJ2-1

CDR3 protein: CSVLQETGEAFF
CDR3 DNA: TGCAGCGTCCTCCAGGAAACCGGAGAAGCTTTCTTT
D gene: .
V gene: TRBV29-1
CDR3 length: 12
clone size: .
J gene: TRBJ1-1

CDR3 protein: CASRYLETQYF
CDR3 DNA: TGTGCCAGCAGGTACCTGGAGACCCAGTACTTC
D gene: .
V gene: TRBV3-1
CDR3 length: 11
clone size: .
J gene: TRBJ2-5

CDR3 protein: CASSTTGSRAYEQYF
CDR3 DNA: TGTGCCAGTAGTACTACAGGGAGCCGAGCCTACGAGCAGTACTTC
D gene: .
V gene: TRBV19
CDR3 length: 15
clone size: few
J gene: TRBJ2-7

CDR3 protein: CSAQRQGPYEQYF
CDR3 DNA: TGCAGTGCACAACGACAGGGACCCTACGAGCAGTACTTC
D gene: TRBD1
V gene: TRBV20-1
CDR3 length: 13
clone size: few
J gene: TRBJ2-7

CDR3 protein: CASSIEIRQGSPLHF
CDR3 DNA: TGTGCCAGTAGTATAGAAATCCGGCAAGGTTCACCCCTCCACTTT
D gene: .
V gene: TRBV19
CDR3 length: 15
clone size: many
J gene: TRBJ1-6

CDR3 protein: CASSFLHIKYSNQPQHF
CDR3 DNA: TGTGCCAGCAGCTTTTTACACATTAAGTATAGCAATCAGCCCCAGCATTTT
D gene: .
V gene: TRBV5-8
CDR3 length: 17
clone size: few
J gene: TRBJ1-5

CDR3 protein: CASSRRTPTDTQYF
CDR3 DNA: TGTGCCAGCAGCCGTCGGACTCCCACAGATACGCAGTATTTT
D gene: .
V gene: TRBV3-1
CDR3 length: 14
clone size: .
J gene: TRBJ2-3

CDR3 protein: CASSVGTGYNEQFF
CDR3 DNA: TGTGCCAGCAGCGTAGGGACAGGGTACAATGAGCAGTTCTTC
D gene: TRBD1
V gene: TRBV9
CDR3 length: 14
clone size: few
J gene: TRBJ2-1

CDR3 protein: CATVLGSLLGTQYF
CDR3 DNA: TGTGCCACCGTCCTAGGTTCCCTTTTGGGTACGCAGTATTTT
D gene: .
V gene: TRBV6-1
CDR3 length: 14
clone size: few
J gene: TRBJ2-3

CDR3 protein: CASSSTSGSSDEQFF
CDR3 DNA: TGTGCCAGCAGTTCCACTAGCGGGAGCTCCGATGAGCAGTTCTTC
D gene: TRBD2
V gene: TRBV6-5
CDR3 length: 15
clone size: many
J gene: TRBJ2-1

CDR3 protein: CASSLGVWGLGQPQHF
CDR3 DNA: TGTGCCAGCAGTTTAGGTGTTTGGGGGCTGGGGCAGCCCCAGCATTTT
D gene: .
V gene: TRBV12-3/TRBV12-4
CDR3 length: 16
clone size: many
J gene: TRBJ1-5

CDR3 protein: CASSYRGSEKLFF
CDR3 DNA: TGTGCCAGCAGTTACCGGGGGAGTGAAAAACTGTTTTTT
D gene: .
V gene: TRBV6-5
CDR3 length: 13
clone size: few
J gene: TRBJ1-4

CDR3 protein: CASSELTFNEQFF
CDR3 DNA: TGTGCCAGCAGTGAATTGACTTTTAATGAGCAGTTCTTC
D gene: .
V gene: TRBV25-1
CDR3 length: 13
clone size: .
J gene: TRBJ2-1

CDR3 protein: CASRLAETQYF
CDR3 DNA: TGTGCCTCCCGACTAGCTGAGACCCAGTACTTC
D gene: TRBD2
V gene: TRBV10-3
CDR3 length: 11
clone size: .
J gene: TRBJ2-5

CDR3 protein: CASSVPQGGLTDTQYF
CDR3 DNA: TGCGCCAGCAGCGTGCCGCAGGGGGGGCTCACAGATACGCAGTATTTT
D gene: .
V gene: TRBV5-1
CDR3 length: 16
clone size: many
J gene: TRBJ2-3

CDR3 protein: CASSLPEAGEQYF
CDR3 DNA: TGTGCCAGCAGCTTACCCGAAGCGGGGGAGCAGTACTTC
D gene: TRBD2
V gene: TRBV7-9
CDR3 length: 13
clone size: many
J gene: TRBJ2-7

CDR3 protein: CASSPVGGMANEQFF
CDR3 DNA: TGTGCCAGCAGCCCCGTGGGGGGAATGGCGAATGAGCAGTTCTTC
D gene: .
V gene: TRBV5-6
CDR3 length: 15
clone size: .
J gene: TRBJ2-1

CDR3 protein: CASSPRPGEVTGELFF
CDR3 DNA: TGTGCCAGCAGCCCCCGGCCAGGGGAGGTAACCGGGGAGCTGTTTTTT
D gene: .
V gene: TRBV6-2/TRBV6-3
CDR3 length: 16
clone size: .
J gene: TRBJ2-2

CDR3 protein: CSARRDSYEQYF
CDR3 DNA: TGCAGTGCTCGCCGGGACTCCTACGAGCAGTACTTC
D gene: .
V gene: TRBV20-1
CDR3 length: 12
clone size: few
J gene: TRBJ2-7

CDR3 protein: CASSIYSTSYNEQFF
CDR3 DNA: TGTGCCAGTAGTATCTACTCAACCTCCTACAATGAGCAGTTCTTC
D gene: .
V gene: TRBV19
CDR3 length: 15
clone size: .
J gene: TRBJ2-1

CDR3 protein: CASSLGTSGLDEQFF
CDR3 DNA: TGTGCCAGCAGTTTAGGGACTAGCGGCCTCGATGAGCAGTTCTTC
D gene: TRBD2
V gene: TRBV12-3/TRBV12-4
CDR3 length: 15
clone size: many
J gene: TRBJ2-1

CDR3 protein: CASGKLAGSNEQFF
CDR3 DNA: TGCGCCAGTGGAAAACTAGCGGGAAGCAATGAGCAGTTCTTC
D gene: TRBD2
V gene: TRBV4-1
CDR3 length: 14
clone size: many
J gene: TRBJ2-1

CDR3 protein: CASSYRGGNSPLHF
CDR3 DNA: TGTGCCAGCAGCTACAGGGGGGGTAATTCACCCCTCCACTTT
D gene: TRBD1
V gene: TRBV11-2
CDR3 length: 14
clone size: few
J gene: TRBJ1-6

CDR3 protein: CASSLGGRGETQYF
CDR3 DNA: TGTGCCAGCAGCTTAGGGGGGCGGGGAGAGACCCAGTACTTC
D gene: .
V gene: TRBV7-8
CDR3 length: 14
clone size: many
J gene: TRBJ2-5

CDR3 protein: CASSLLPARNEQYF
CDR3 DNA: TGTGCCAGCAGTTTACTACCCGCTAGGAACGAGCAGTACTTC
D gene: .
V gene: TRBV12-3/TRBV12-4
CDR3 length: 14
clone size: .
J gene: TRBJ2-7

CDR3 protein: CSALRQGRKGNQPQHF
CDR3 DNA: TGCAGTGCTTTACGCCAGGGTAGGAAGGGCAATCAGCCCCAGCATTTT
D gene: .
V gene: TRBV20-1
CDR3 length: 16
clone size: .
J gene: TRBJ1-5

CDR3 protein: CASRGGFPDTTDTQYF
CDR3 DNA: TGTGCCAGCAGGGGAGGGTTCCCAGACACCACAGATACGCAGTATTTT
D gene: TRBD2
V gene: TRBV6-1
CDR3 length: 16
clone size: many
J gene: TRBJ2-3

CDR3 protein: CASSQYTSSRETQYF
CDR3 DNA: TGCGCCAGCAGCCAATATACTAGCTCCAGAGAGACCCAGTACTTC
D gene: .
V gene: TRBV4-3
CDR3 length: 15
clone size: many
J gene: TRBJ2-5

CDR3 protein: CASSVPLTTEAFF
CDR3 DNA: TGTGCCAGCAGCGTTCCCCTGACCACTGAAGCTTTCTTT
D gene: .
V gene: TRBV5-6
CDR3 length: 13
clone size: .
J gene: TRBJ1-1

CDR3 protein: CAISESQGSEKLFF
CDR3 DNA: TGTGCCATCAGTGAGTCCCAGGGGAGTGAAAAACTGTTTTTT
D gene: .
V gene: TRBV10-3
CDR3 length: 14
clone size: .
J gene: TRBJ1-4

CDR3 protein: CASSLQGGGQETQYF
CDR3 DNA: TGTGCCAGCAGTTTACAGGGTGGGGGGCAAGAGACCCAGTACTTC
D gene: .
V gene: TRBV12-3/TRBV12-4
CDR3 length: 15
clone size: .
J gene: TRBJ2-5

CDR3 protein: CASSRYGLQETQYF
CDR3 DNA: TGTGCCAGCAGCCGCTACGGACTGCAAGAGACCCAGTACTTC
D gene: .
V gene: TRBV5-5
CDR3 length: 14
clone size: many
J gene: TRBJ2-5

CDR3 protein: CASSFYDGGDHNEQFF
CDR3 DNA: TGTGCCAGCAGTTTTTACGACGGGGGGGACCACAATGAGCAGTTCTTC
D gene: TRBD2
V gene: TRBV12-3/TRBV12-4
CDR3 length: 16
clone size: many
J gene: TRBJ2-1

CDR3 protein: CASSPGGTSQETQYF
CDR3 DNA: TGTGCCAGCAGCCCAGGGGGGACTTCCCAAGAGACCCAGTACTTC
D gene: .
V gene: TRBV7-2
CDR3 length: 15
clone size: few
J gene: TRBJ2-5

CDR3 protein: CSAKKEGRYEQYF
CDR3 DNA: TGCAGTGCAAAAAAGGAGGGCCGGTACGAGCAGTACTTC
D gene: .
V gene: TRBV20-1
CDR3 length: 13
clone size: .
J gene: TRBJ2-7

CDR3 protein: CSANVGDEQFF
CDR3 DNA: TGCAGTGCCAACGTCGGCGATGAGCAGTTCTTC
D gene: .
V gene: TRBV20-1
CDR3 length: 11
clone size: .
J gene: TRBJ2-1